This entry is about one TCR beta chain. The data were obtained in a study of T-cell reconstitution after alpha-beta-depleted transplantation in children. V dropped 4 bases and J dropped 1 base, with 13 bases sitting between them. This CDR3 has 16 residues. Preparation of the TCRbeta library was carried out with unique molecular identifiers. TCRdb re-called the PCR reads with MiXCR, one entry per CDR3 protein. The sample yields a few hundred thousand distinct CDR3 sequences, 9% to 12% seen once. Sequenced here: PBMCs from the stem cell graft donor, sampled from the stem cell graft. V gene TRBV12-3 or TRBV12-4 combines with J gene TRBJ2-2, with unresolved D. The clonotype originates from a human donor who donated a stem cell graft to a child with acute lymphoblastic leukemia. The CDR3, as DNA: TGTGCCAGCAGTTATATGGCCCAGATGAACACCGGGGAGCTGTTTTTT. Protein product: CASSYMAQMNTGELFF.